This is a list of T cell receptor beta chains from one sample in a study of cytomegalovirus exposure and HLA in healthy donors. Method: immunoSEQ multiplex PCR; TCRdb's copy keeps in-frame clones and lacks some. The repertoire holds about 68,000 clones, with approximately 80% as singletons. Sequencing was performed on PBMCs. The receptors here all came from a human donor in good health. CDR3s include the opening cysteine and the closing phenylalanine or tryptophan. D genes are given only for firm matches. Clone size is not always given. Where it is, it says once, few, many or a class for expanded clones.

v_call	d_call	j_call	cdr3_length	clone_size	cdr3_aa	cdr3_nt
TRBV11-2	-	TRBJ2-1	12	-	CASSPNYNEQFF	TGTGCCAGCAGCCCCAACTACAATGAGCAGTTCTTC
TRBV7-9	-	TRBJ2-7	12	-	CASSLTGYEQYF	TGTGCCAGCAGCTTGACAGGCTACGAGCAGTACTTC
TRBV7-2	-	TRBJ2-5	14	-	CASSLDPGIRTQYF	TGTGCCAGCAGCTTAGATCCTGGTATTAGGACCCAGTACTTC
TRBV19	TRBD1	TRBJ1-5	15	-	CASSRSGQENQPQHF	TGTGCCAGTAGTAGGTCCGGACAGGAGAATCAGCCCCAGCATTTT
TRBV6-1	TRBD1	TRBJ1-5	16	-	CASSGGTGEWGKPQHF	TGTGCCAGCAGTGGGGGAACAGGGGAATGGGGCAAGCCCCAGCATTTT
TRBV4-3	TRBD2	TRBJ2-1	18	-	CASSQDVASGGLNNEQFF	TGCGCCAGCAGCCAAGATGTCGCTAGCGGGGGCCTAAACAATGAGCAGTTCTTC
TRBV7-2	TRBD2	TRBJ2-7	16	-	CASSLGPAGAPYEQYF	TGTGCCAGCAGCTTGGGGCCAGCGGGGGCGCCCTACGAGCAGTACTTC
TRBV10-3	-	TRBJ1-1	16	-	CAISDTSRGEDTEAFF	TGTGCCATCAGTGACACCAGCAGGGGCGAGGACACTGAAGCTTTCTTT
TRBV6-5	TRBD1	TRBJ2-2	14	-	CASSTGGADGELFF	TGTGCCAGCAGTACAGGGGGCGCCGACGGGGAGCTGTTTTTT
TRBV6-1	-	TRBJ1-3	14	-	CASSEGSSGNTIYF	TGTGCCAGCAGTGAAGGGAGCTCTGGAAACACCATATATTTT
TRBV5-1	-	TRBJ1-1	14	-	CASSLSGVNTEAFF	TGCGCCAGCAGCTTATCCGGGGTGAACACTGAAGCTTTCTTT
TRBV5-1	-	TRBJ2-3	17	-	CASSLGRGAGGTDTQYF	TGCGCCAGCAGCTTGGGACGGGGGGCAGGAGGCACAGATACGCAGTATTTT
TRBV5-8	-	TRBJ1-6	15	-	CASSLGTSPYSPLHF	TGTGCCAGCAGCTTGGGGACAAGCCCCTATTCACCCCTCCACTTT
TRBV15	TRBD1	TRBJ2-7	16	-	CATSRDAVTGKYEQYF	TGTGCCACCAGCAGAGATGCCGTGACAGGGAAATACGAGCAGTACTTC
TRBV5-5	-	TRBJ1-2	13	few	CASSLERGISYTF	TGTGCCAGCAGCTTGGAAAGGGGGATTAGCTACACCTTC
TRBV6-4	-	TRBJ2-1	11	-	CAPRGRGEQFF	TGTGCCCCCAGGGGGCGGGGGGAGCAGTTCTTC
TRBV5-1	TRBD1	TRBJ2-5	15	few	CASSWTDRVQGTQYF	TGCGCCAGCAGCTGGACAGACAGGGTTCAGGGGACCCAGTACTTC
TRBV7-6	-	TRBJ2-7	15	-	CASSPGETYTYEQYF	TGTGCCAGCAGCCCAGGGGAGACATACACCTACGAGCAGTACTTC
TRBV5-1	-	TRBJ2-2	14	-	CASTSTGHTGELFF	TGCGCCAGTACCTCGACAGGACACACCGGGGAGCTGTTTTTT
TRBV18	-	TRBJ1-6	16	-	CASSPGSGSYNSPLHF	TGTGCCAGCTCACCAGGTTCGGGCTCCTATAATTCACCCCTCCACTTT
TRBV7-9	-	TRBJ1-2	14	-	CASSQNGGNYGYTF	TGTGCCAGCAGCCAGAACGGGGGGAACTATGGCTACACCTTC
TRBV4-1	TRBD1	TRBJ1-4	15	-	CASSQVQGAFEKLFF	TGCGCCAGCAGCCAAGTTCAGGGGGCGTTCGAAAAACTGTTTTTT
TRBV29-1	TRBD1	TRBJ1-2	12	-	CSVGQGTYGYTF	TGCAGCGTGGGACAGGGAACCTATGGCTACACCTTC
TRBV5-6	TRBD1	TRBJ1-2	14	-	CASSPGQGAGGYTF	TGTGCCAGCAGCCCAGGACAGGGGGCGGGAGGCTACACCTTC
TRBV2	-	TRBJ1-5	14	-	CASRGGGSNQPQHF	TGTGCCAGCAGAGGGGGGGGTAGCAATCAGCCCCAGCATTTT
TRBV7-9	-	TRBJ2-2	14	-	CASSRGQNTGELFF	TGTGCCAGCAGCCGGGGACAGAACACCGGGGAGCTGTTTTTT
TRBV7-9	TRBD2	TRBJ2-1	14	-	CASRNSGGPNEQFF	TGTGCCAGCAGAAATAGCGGGGGCCCGAATGAGCAGTTCTTC
TRBV15	-	TRBJ1-1	15	-	CATSNEIGEDTEAFF	TGTGCCACCAGCAATGAGATAGGTGAGGACACTGAAGCTTTCTTT
TRBV7-2	-	TRBJ2-7	13	few	CASSLGPTGEQYF	TGTGCCAGCAGCTTAGGGCCTACGGGGGAGCAGTACTTC
TRBV2	TRBD2	TRBJ2-7	12	-	CASKAGGRGQYF	TGTGCCAGCAAAGCGGGCGGGAGGGGGCAGTACTTC
TRBV5-5	TRBD1	TRBJ2-6	18	-	CASSLVGQGEGGANVLTF	TGTGCCAGCAGCTTGGTGGGACAGGGGGAGGGTGGGGCCAACGTCCTGACTTTC
TRBV19	TRBD1	TRBJ1-2	12	-	CASSFTGDGYTF	TGTGCCAGTAGTTTTACAGGGGATGGCTACACCTTC
TRBV5-6	-	TRBJ1-6	14	-	CASSLQYRDSPLHF	TGTGCCAGCAGCTTGCAATACAGGGACTCACCCCTCCACTTT
TRBV30	-	TRBJ1-2	12	-	CAWSVGGDPITF	TGTGCCTGGAGTGTCGGAGGCGACCCGATCACCTTC
TRBV6-1	-	TRBJ1-2	13	few	CAGKGQGSYGYTF	TGTGCCGGAAAAGGGCAGGGGAGCTATGGCTACACCTTC
TRBV11-3	-	TRBJ2-7	16	-	CASSPTSHREHYEQYF	TGTGCCAGCAGCCCAACCTCACACAGGGAGCACTACGAGCAGTACTTC
TRBV2	-	TRBJ1-2	15	-	CASGGGPIGGYGYTF	TGTGCCAGTGGCGGGGGCCCGATAGGGGGGTATGGCTACACCTTC
TRBV11-2	-	TRBJ1-1	16	-	CASSLTGSGFYTEAFF	TGTGCCAGCAGCCTCACGGGTTCGGGGTTTTACACTGAAGCTTTCTTT
TRBV18	-	TRBJ2-7	13	-	CASSPSNAPQQYF	TGTGCCAGCTCACCAAGCAACGCCCCACAGCAGTACTTC
TRBV6-5	TRBD1	TRBJ1-2	14	-	CASSATGGAYGYTF	TGTGCCAGCAGTGCAACAGGGGGGGCGTATGGCTACACCTTC
TRBV29-1	-	TRBJ1-1	12	-	CSVGAGDTEAFF	TGCAGCGTGGGGGCGGGGGACACTGAAGCTTTCTTT
TRBV7-9	TRBD1	TRBJ2-2	15	-	CASSPGTGVPGELFF	TGTGCCAGCAGTCCCGGGACAGGGGTTCCCGGGGAGCTGTTTTTT
TRBV6-5	TRBD1	TRBJ2-4	16	-	CASSYSTGEVKNIQYF	TGTGCCAGCAGTTACTCGACAGGGGAAGTCAAAAACATTCAGTACTTC
TRBV28	-	TRBJ1-2	13	-	CASSILGQYGYPF	TGTGCCAGCAGTATTCTAGGACAGTATGGCTACCCCTTC
TRBV5-1	TRBD1	TRBJ2-3	14	-	CASSLTGEIDTQYF	TGCGCCAGCAGCTTGACAGGGGAGATAGATACGCAGTATTTT
TRBV9	TRBD1	TRBJ2-7	14	-	CASSVGTGEDEQYF	TGTGCCAGCAGCGTAGGTACAGGGGAAGACGAGCAGTACTTC
TRBV5-4	-	TRBJ2-7	13	-	CASSSGMSYEQYF	TGTGCCAGCTCCTCCGGGATGTCCTACGAGCAGTACTTC
TRBV9	-	TRBJ2-1	18	once	CASSVRLEDLSSYNEQFF	TGTGCCAGCAGCGTCCGGCTGGAGGACTTGAGCTCCTACAATGAGCAGTTCTTC
TRBV15	-	TRBJ1-2	12	-	CATSRDSYGYTF	TGTGCCACCAGCAGGGACAGTTATGGCTACACCTTC
TRBV5-1	TRBD2	TRBJ2-5	17	once	CASSLAPFGGASETQYF	TGCGCCAGCAGCTTGGCCCCCTTCGGGGGGGCATCAGAGACCCAGTACTTC
TRBV7-3	-	TRBJ2-1	15	-	CASSLATSSYNEQFF	TGTGCCAGCAGCTTAGCCACGAGCTCCTACAATGAGCAGTTCTTC
TRBV19	TRBD2	TRBJ2-5	13	-	CASRGLAPETQYF	TGTGCCAGTCGGGGACTAGCCCCCGAGACCCAGTACTTC
TRBV7-3	-	TRBJ1-1	15	-	CASSLAGGELTEAFF	TGTGCCAGCAGCTTGGCGGGTGGGGAGCTAACTGAAGCTTTCTTT
TRBV6-6	-	TRBJ1-5	15	few	CASLPNTGFNQPQHF	TGTGCCAGCCTTCCCAATACAGGATTCAATCAGCCCCAGCATTTT
TRBV5-1	TRBD1	TRBJ2-5	15	few	CASSLEGQGQETQYF	TGCGCCAGCAGCTTGGAGGGACAGGGCCAAGAGACCCAGTACTTC